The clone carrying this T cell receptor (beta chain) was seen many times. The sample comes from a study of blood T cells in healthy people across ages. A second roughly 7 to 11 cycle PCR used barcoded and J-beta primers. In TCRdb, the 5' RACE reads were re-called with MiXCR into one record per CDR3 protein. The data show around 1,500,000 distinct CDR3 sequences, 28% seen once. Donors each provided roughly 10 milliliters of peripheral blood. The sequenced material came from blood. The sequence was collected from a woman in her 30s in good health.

Written as DNA, the CDR3 is TGCGCCAGCAGCTTACTCCCCTCGAAGGACTACGAGCAGTACTTC. Protein sequence: CASSLLPSKDYEQYF. This chain connects TRBV5-1 to TRBJ2-7, with no clear D. This CDR3 has 15 residues. Trimming cost V 2 bases and J 3 bases, with 15 bases left between them. The germline CDR1 and CDR2 sequences are SGHRS and YFSETQ.